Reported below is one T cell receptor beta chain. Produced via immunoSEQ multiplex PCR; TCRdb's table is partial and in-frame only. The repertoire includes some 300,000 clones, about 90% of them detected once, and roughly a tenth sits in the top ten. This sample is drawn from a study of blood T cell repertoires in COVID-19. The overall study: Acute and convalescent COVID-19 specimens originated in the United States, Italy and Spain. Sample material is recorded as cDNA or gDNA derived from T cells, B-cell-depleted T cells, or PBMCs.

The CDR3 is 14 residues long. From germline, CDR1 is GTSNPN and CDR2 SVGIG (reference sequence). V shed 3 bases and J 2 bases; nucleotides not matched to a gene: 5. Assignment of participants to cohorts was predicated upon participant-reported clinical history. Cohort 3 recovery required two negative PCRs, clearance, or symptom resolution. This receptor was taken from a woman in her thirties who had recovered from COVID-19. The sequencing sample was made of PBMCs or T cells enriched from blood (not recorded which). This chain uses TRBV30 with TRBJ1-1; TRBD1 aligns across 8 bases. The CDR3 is CAWSITGGNTEAFF. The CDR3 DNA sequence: TGTGCCTGGAGCATTACAGGGGGTAACACTGAAGCTTTCTTT. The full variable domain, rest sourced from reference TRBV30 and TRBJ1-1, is SQTIHQWPATLVQPVGSPLSLECTVEGTSNPNLYWYRQAAGRGLQLLFYSVGIGQISSEVPQNLSASRPQDRQFILSSKKLLLSDSGFYLCAWSITGGNTEAFFGQGTRLTVV.